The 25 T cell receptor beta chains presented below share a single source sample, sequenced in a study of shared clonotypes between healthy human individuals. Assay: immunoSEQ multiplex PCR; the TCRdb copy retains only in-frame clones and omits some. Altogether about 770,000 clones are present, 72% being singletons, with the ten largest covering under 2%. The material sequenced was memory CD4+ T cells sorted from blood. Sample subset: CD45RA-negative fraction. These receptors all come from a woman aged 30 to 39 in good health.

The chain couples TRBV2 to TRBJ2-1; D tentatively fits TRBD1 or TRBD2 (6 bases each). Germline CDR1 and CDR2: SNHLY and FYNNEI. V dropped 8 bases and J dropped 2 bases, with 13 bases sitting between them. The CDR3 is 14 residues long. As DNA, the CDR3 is TGTGCCAGCGCGGGACAACTAACCTACAATGAGCAGTTCTTC. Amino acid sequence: CASAGQLTYNEQFF.

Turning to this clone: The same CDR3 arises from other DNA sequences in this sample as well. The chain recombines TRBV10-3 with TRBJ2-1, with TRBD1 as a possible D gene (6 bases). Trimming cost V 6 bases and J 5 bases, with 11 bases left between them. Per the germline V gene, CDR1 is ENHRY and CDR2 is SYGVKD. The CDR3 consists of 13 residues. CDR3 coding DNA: TGTGCCATCAGGGGCCAGGGGAACAATGAGCAGTTCTTC. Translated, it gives CAIRGQGNNEQFF.

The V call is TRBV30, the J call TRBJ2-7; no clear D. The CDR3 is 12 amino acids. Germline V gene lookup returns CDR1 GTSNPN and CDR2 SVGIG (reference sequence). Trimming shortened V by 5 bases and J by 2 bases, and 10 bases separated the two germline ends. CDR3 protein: CAWGPQTYEQYF. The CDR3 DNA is TGTGCCTGGGGCCCCCAAACCTACGAGCAGTACTTC.

In nucleotides, the CDR3 is TGCGCCAGCAGCTTGGCCTCTCCAGGGGCGAACACCGGGGAGCTGTTTTTT. Residues: CASSLASPGANTGELFF. V is TRBV5-1 and J is TRBJ2-2; tentative D call: TRBD1 (6 bases). Deletions cut 0 bases from V and 0 bases from J, with 12 bases between. The CDR3 runs to 17 residues. Germline CDR1 is SGHRS and CDR2 is YFSETQ. The variable domain in full, with the rest retrieved from reference TRBV5-1 and TRBJ2-2, is KAGVTQTPRYLIKTRGQQVTLSCSPISGHRSVSWYQQTPGQGLQFLFEYFSETQRNKGNFPGRFSGRQFSNSRSEMNVSTLELGDSALYLCASSLASPGANTGELFFGEGSRLTVL.

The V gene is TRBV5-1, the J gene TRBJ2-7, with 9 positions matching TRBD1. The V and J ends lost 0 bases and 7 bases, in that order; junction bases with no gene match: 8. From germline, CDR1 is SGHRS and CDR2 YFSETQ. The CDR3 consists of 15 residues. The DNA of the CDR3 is TGCGCCAGCAGCTTGGGGGACAGGGATTTTTTTGAGCAGTACTTC. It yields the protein CASSLGDRDFFEQYF.

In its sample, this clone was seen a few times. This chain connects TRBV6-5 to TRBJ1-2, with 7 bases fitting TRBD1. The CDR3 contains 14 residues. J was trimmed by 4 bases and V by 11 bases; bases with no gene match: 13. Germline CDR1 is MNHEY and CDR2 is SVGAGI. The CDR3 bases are TGTGCCGCAAGGACAGGTCGGGTCTCCTATGGCTACACCTTC. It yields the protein CAARTGRVSYGYTF.

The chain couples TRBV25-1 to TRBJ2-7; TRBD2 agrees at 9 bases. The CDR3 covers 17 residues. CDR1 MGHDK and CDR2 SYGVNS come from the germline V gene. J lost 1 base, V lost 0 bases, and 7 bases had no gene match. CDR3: CASSEYENSGRSYEQYF. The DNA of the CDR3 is TGTGCCAGCAGTGAATATGAGAATAGCGGGAGATCCTACGAGCAGTACTTC.

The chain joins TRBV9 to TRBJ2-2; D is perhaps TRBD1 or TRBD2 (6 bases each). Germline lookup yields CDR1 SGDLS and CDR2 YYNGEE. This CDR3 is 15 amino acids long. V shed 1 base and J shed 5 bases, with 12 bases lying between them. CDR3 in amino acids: CASSVRGEGTGELFF. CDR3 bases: TGTGCCAGCAGCGTAAGGGGGGAAGGGACCGGGGAGCTGTTTTTT.

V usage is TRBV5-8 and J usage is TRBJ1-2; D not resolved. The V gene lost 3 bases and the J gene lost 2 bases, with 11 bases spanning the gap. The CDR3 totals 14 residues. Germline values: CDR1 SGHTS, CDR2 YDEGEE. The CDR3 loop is CASSWAAGNYGYTF. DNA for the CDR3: TGTGCCAGCAGCTGGGCGGCCGGGAACTATGGCTACACCTTC.

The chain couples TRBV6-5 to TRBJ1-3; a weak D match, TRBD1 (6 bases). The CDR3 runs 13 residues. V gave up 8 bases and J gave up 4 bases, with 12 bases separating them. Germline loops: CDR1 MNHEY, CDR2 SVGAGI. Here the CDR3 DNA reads TGTGCCAGCTTCCCCGGGACAGGAAACACCATATATTTT. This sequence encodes CASFPGTGNTIYF.

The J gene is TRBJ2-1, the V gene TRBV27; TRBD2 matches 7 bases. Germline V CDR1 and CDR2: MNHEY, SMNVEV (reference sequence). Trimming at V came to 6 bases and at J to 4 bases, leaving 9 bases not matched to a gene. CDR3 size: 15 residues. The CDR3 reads CASRTAGVVYNEQFF. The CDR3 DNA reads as TGTGCCAGCAGAACGGCGGGGGTCGTTTACAATGAGCAGTTCTTC.

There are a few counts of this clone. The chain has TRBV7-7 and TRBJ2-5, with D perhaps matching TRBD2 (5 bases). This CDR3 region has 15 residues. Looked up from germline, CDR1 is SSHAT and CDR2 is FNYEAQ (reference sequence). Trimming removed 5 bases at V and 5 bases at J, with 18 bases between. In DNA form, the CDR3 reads TGTGCCAGCAGCAGCGGCGGAGGCGGATATGAGACCCAGTACTTC. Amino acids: CASSSGGGGYETQYF. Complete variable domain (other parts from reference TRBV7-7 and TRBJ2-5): GAGVSQSPRYKVTKRGQDVTLRCDPISSHATLYWYQQALGQGPEFLTYFNYEAQPDKSGLPSDRFSAERPEGSISTLTIQRTEQRDSAMYRCASSSGGGGYETQYFGPGTRLLVL.

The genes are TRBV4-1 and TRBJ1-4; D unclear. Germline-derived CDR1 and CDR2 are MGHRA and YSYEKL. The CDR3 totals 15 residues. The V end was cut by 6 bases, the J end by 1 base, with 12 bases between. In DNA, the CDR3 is TGCGCCAGCAGGGCAGTGGGAGGAACTAATGAAAAACTGTTTTTT. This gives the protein CASRAVGGTNEKLFF.

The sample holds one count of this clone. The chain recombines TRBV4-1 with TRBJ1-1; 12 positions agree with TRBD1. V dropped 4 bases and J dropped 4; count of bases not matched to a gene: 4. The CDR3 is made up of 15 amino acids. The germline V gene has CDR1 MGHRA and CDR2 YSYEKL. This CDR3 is CASSPGQGAITEAFF. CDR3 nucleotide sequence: TGCGCCAGCAGCCCGGGACAGGGGGCGATCACTGAAGCTTTCTTT.

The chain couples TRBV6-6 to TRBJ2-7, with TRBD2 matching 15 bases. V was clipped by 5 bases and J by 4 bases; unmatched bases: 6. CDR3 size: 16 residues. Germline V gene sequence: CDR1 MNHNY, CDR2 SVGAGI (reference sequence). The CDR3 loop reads CASSGPGTSGRYEQYF. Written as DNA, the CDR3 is TGTGCCAGCAGTGGACCCGGGACTAGCGGGAGGTACGAGCAGTACTTC.

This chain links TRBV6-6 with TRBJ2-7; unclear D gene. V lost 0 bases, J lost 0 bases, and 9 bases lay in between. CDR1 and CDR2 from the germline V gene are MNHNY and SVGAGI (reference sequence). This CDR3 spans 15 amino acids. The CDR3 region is CASSYSLTPSYEQYF. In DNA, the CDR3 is TGTGCCAGCAGTTACTCTTTGACACCCTCCTACGAGCAGTACTTC.

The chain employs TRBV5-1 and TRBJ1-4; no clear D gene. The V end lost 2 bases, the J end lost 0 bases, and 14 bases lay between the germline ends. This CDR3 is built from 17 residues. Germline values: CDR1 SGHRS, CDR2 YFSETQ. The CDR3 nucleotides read TGCGCCAGCAGCTTAAACGGCAGGAAGACAACTAATGAAAAACTGTTTTTT. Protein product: CASSLNGRKTTNEKLFF.

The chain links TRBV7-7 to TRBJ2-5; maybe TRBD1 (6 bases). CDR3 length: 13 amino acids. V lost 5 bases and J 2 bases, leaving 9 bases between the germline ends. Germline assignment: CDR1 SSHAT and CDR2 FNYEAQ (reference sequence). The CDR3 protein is CASSTDSQETQYF. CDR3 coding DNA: TGTGCCAGCAGCACGGACAGTCAAGAGACCCAGTACTTC.

The CDR3 region is CASSPSYFQLNTEAFF. The CDR3 DNA reads TGTGCCAGCTCACCGAGTTATTTCCAACTGAACACTGAAGCTTTCTTT. The chain uses TRBV18 and TRBJ1-1; D gene unclear. V was pared by 3 bases and J by 0 bases, with 14 bases between. This CDR3 is built from 16 residues. Looked up from germline, CDR1 is KGHSH and CDR2 is LQKENI.

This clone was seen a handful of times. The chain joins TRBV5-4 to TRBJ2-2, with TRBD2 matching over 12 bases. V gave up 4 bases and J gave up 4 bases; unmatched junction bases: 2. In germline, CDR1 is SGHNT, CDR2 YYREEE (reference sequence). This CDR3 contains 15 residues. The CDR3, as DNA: TGTGCCAGCAGCCCGACTAGCGGGAGCACCGGGGAGCTGTTTTTT. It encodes CASSPTSGSTGELFF.

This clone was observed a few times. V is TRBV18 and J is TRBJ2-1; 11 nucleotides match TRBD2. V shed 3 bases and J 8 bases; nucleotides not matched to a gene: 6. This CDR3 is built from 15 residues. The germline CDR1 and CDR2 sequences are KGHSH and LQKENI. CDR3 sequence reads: CASSPFSGRAHEQFF. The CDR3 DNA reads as TGTGCCAGCTCACCCTTTAGCGGGAGGGCACATGAGCAGTTCTTC.

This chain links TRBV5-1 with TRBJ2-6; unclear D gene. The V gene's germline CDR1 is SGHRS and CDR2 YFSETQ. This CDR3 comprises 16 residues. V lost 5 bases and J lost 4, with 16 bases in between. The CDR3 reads CASSLWISGGANVLTF. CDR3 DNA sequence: TGCGCCAGCAGTCTTTGGATTTCGGGCGGGGCCAACGTCCTGACTTTC.

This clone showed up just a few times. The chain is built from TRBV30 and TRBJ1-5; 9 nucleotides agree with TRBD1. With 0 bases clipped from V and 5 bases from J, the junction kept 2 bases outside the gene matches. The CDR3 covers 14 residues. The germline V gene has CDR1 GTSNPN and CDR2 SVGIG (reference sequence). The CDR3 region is CAWSVTGGDQPQHF. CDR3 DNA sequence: TGTGCCTGGAGTGTTACAGGGGGCGATCAGCCCCAGCATTTT.

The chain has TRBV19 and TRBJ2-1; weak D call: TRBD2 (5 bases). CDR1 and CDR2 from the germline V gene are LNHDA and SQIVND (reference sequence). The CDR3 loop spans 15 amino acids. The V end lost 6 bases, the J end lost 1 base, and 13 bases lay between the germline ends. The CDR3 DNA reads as TGTGCCAGTAGCCCTATAGCGAAGTCCTACAATGAGCAGTTCTTC. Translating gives CASSPIAKSYNEQFF.

The CDR3 protein is CASSLAEGPNTEAFF. The CDR3 bases are TGTGCCAGCAGCTTAGCGGAGGGACCGAACACTGAAGCTTTCTTT. The rearrangement uses TRBV7-8 and TRBJ1-1, with a tentative D call TRBD1 (5 bases). Germline loops: CDR1 SGHVS, CDR2 FQNEAQ. This CDR3 spans 15 amino acids. Trimming removed 0 bases from V and 1 base from J, with 9 bases in between.